The 21 T cell receptor beta chains listed next were all sequenced from one sample in a study of T cell changes during pregnancy in multiple sclerosis. Repertoires were generated with immunoSEQ multiplex PCR, while TCRdb's copy carries only in-frame clones and drops some. The sample has about 79,000 clones, 75% to 95% seen once. The specimen comprised CD4+ T cells from peripheral blood mononuclear cells, sampled in the second trimester of pregnancy. Receptor source: a female donor with multiple sclerosis, enrolled in a pregnancy study.

The rearrangement uses TRBV5-1 and TRBJ1-1, with TRBD1 matching over 7 bases. The CDR3 sequence is 18 residues long. The V and J ends lost 0 bases and 0 bases, in that order; junction bases with no gene match: 11. The germline V gene has CDR1 SGHRS and CDR2 YFSETQ. DNA for the CDR3: TGCGCCAGCAGCTTGGCCAAGGGGACAGCCCATATGAACACTGAAGCTTTCTTT. Translation gives CASSLAKGTAHMNTEAFF.

The chain uses TRBV6-1 and TRBJ1-2, with 9 bases lining up with TRBD1. CDR3 length equals 15 residues. The ends lost 2 bases at V and 3 bases at J; junction bases unmatched: 4. Germline CDR1 and CDR2: MNHNS and SASEGT. The CDR3 region has the DNA TGTGCCAGCAGTGAATTTGACAGGGGGGACTATGGCTACACCTTC. Translating it yields CASSEFDRGDYGYTF.

The rearrangement joins TRBV9 to TRBJ1-6; TRBD1 might be the D (5 bases). Trimming stripped 4 bases from V and 6 bases from J, with 11 bases between. The germline V gene has CDR1 SGDLS and CDR2 YYNGEE. The CDR3 is 14 residues long. The CDR3, as DNA: TGTGCCAGCAGCCCTGACAGACTTAATTCACCCCTCCACTTT. It codes for CASSPDRLNSPLHF.

This chain uses TRBV28 with TRBJ2-7, with 9 positions matching TRBD1. Germline V lookup: CDR1 MDHEN, CDR2 SYDVKM. V shed 8 bases and J 1 base; nucleotides not matched to a gene: 12. CDR3 size: 16 residues. CDR3 coding DNA: TGTGCCAGCCAACGGGTGGGGACAGGGTCGTCCTACGAGCAGTACTTC. Translating it yields CASQRVGTGSSYEQYF. Together with reference TRBV28 and TRBJ2-7, the CDR3 gives the full variable domain: DVKVTQSSRYLVKRTGEKVFLECVQDMDHENMFWYRQDPGLGLRLIYFSYDVKMKEKGDIPEGYSVSREKKERFSLILESASTNQTSMYLCASQRVGTGSSYEQYFGPGTRLTVT.

The rearrangement uses TRBV29-1 and TRBJ1-2; 7 nucleotides align to TRBD1. V was clipped by 4 bases and J by 4 bases; unmatched bases: 3. Germline CDR1 is SQVTM and CDR2 is ANQGSEA. The CDR3 runs to 12 residues. CDR3 nucleotide sequence: TGCAGCGTTGTGAGGGACAGCTATGGCTACACCTTC. Translated: CSVVRDSYGYTF.

The chain carries TRBV4-1 and TRBJ2-5, with D perhaps TRBD2 (5 bases). Germline CDR1 MGHRA, CDR2 YSYEKL. V lost 3 bases and J 7 bases, leaving 15 bases between the germline ends. The CDR3 spans 14 residues. The CDR3 spells CASSQDSPIGTQYF. CDR3 in DNA: TGCGCCAGCAGCCAGGACTCCCCTATTGGGACCCAGTACTTC.

This clone has just one count. The chain joins TRBV14 to TRBJ2-1; 11 bases are shared with TRBD2. The CDR3 loop spans 16 amino acids. CDR1 SGHDN and CDR2 FVKESK come from the germline V gene. After removal of 4 bases from V and 3 bases from J, the junction contained 5 bases not matched to a gene. The CDR3 DNA is TGTGCCAGCAGCCCCATGGGACTAGCGGACTACAATGAGCAGTTCTTC. It specifies CASSPMGLADYNEQFF.

The V gene is TRBV28, the J gene TRBJ2-2, with a possible D match to TRBD1 (6 bases). The V gene's germline CDR1 is MDHEN and CDR2 SYDVKM. The ends were cut back, 1 base at V and 0 bases at J, with 18 bases in the middle. The CDR3 has 19 amino acids. CDR3 DNA: TGTGCCAGCAGTTTATTTGCTCTACAAGGGGGACCGAACACCGGGGAGCTGTTTTTT. Its protein is CASSLFALQGGPNTGELFF.

The rearrangement uses TRBV7-8 and TRBJ2-1, with 10 bases lining up with TRBD2. The V segment lost 6 bases and the J segment 4 bases; nucleotides outside the gene matches: 6. Per the germline V gene, CDR1 is SGHVS and CDR2 is FQNEAQ. This CDR3 contains 15 residues. The DNA for the CDR3 is TGTGCCAGCAGACTGAGCGGGGGGGGATACAATGAGCAGTTCTTC. Its protein is CASRLSGGGYNEQFF.

This rearrangement joins TRBV25-1 to TRBJ1-3, with D possibly matching TRBD1 (5 bases). This CDR3 contains 14 residues. The V gene's germline CDR1 is MGHDK and CDR2 SYGVNS. V lost 7 bases, J lost 5 bases, and 15 bases lay in between. CDR3 DNA: TGTGCCAGCACCCAAAGCGGGGGTAGAAACACCATATATTTT. Protein: CASTQSGGRNTIYF.

The chain carries TRBV6-1 and TRBJ1-4, with TRBD1 as a possible D gene (6 bases). The CDR3 loop spans 14 amino acids. The germline gives CDR1 MNHNS, CDR2 SASEGT. Deletions cut 3 bases from V and 8 bases from J, with 13 bases between. As DNA, the CDR3 is TGTGCCAGCAGTGACCAGGGGTTGAGGGAAAAACTGTTTTTT. Protein sequence: CASSDQGLREKLFF.

J is TRBJ1-2 and V is TRBV6-6; TRBD1 might be the D (6 bases). Looked up from germline, CDR1 is MNHNY and CDR2 is SVGAGI (reference sequence). Between the trimmed V and J ends, which lost 6 bases and 3 bases, there was a span of 17 bases. This CDR3 region has 15 residues. CDR3 in amino acids: CASRTPRQADYGYTF. The CDR3 nucleotides are TGTGCCAGCAGGACTCCCCGACAGGCGGACTATGGCTACACCTTC.

The V gene is TRBV7-9, the J gene TRBJ1-1; D possibly corresponds to TRBD1 (5 bases). The germline V gene has CDR1 SEHNR and CDR2 FQNEAQ (reference sequence). The CDR3 covers 12 residues. Trimming took off 0 bases at V and 9 bases at J, with 8 bases between the two ends. The CDR3 DNA reads as TGTGCCAGCAGCTTAGCGACAGAGCAAGCTTTCTTT. The encoded protein is CASSLATEQAFF.

The chain employs TRBV9 and TRBJ1-6; D remains ambiguous. The CDR3 has 14 residues. With 3 bases removed from V and 1 base from J, the gap between germline ends came to 5 bases. Germline values: CDR1 SGDLS, CDR2 YYNGEE. In DNA form, the CDR3 reads TGTGCCAGCAGCGGCGAGTCCTATAATTCACCCCTCCACTTT. Residues: CASSGESYNSPLHF.

This chain links TRBV5-1 with TRBJ2-1; 11 nucleotides line up with TRBD2. Looked up from germline, CDR1 is SGHRS and CDR2 is YFSETQ. CDR3 length equals 16 residues. V dropped 4 bases and J dropped 4; count of bases not matched to a gene: 7. CDR3 loop: CASSPTGTSGYNEQFF. For the CDR3, the DNA is TGCGCCAGCAGCCCAACCGGGACTAGCGGATACAATGAGCAGTTCTTC.

J is TRBJ1-3 and V is TRBV19; D is undetermined. CDR3 length equals 15 residues. Trimming pared 5 bases from V and 1 base from J, leaving 12 bases between. CDR1 and CDR2 from the germline V gene are LNHDA and SQIVND (reference sequence). CDR3 loop: CASSFGKTSGNTIYF. CDR3 DNA sequence: TGTGCCAGTAGTTTCGGGAAGACTTCTGGAAACACCATATATTTT.

The chain uses TRBV4-2 and TRBJ2-6; TRBD2 might be the D (6 bases). This CDR3 has 17 residues. Trimming cost V 1 base and J 2 bases, with 12 bases left between them. Germline values: CDR1 LGHNA, CDR2 YNFKEQ. For the CDR3, the DNA is TGTGCCAGCAGCCAAGGGTGGGGGGTCGCTGGGGCCAACGTCCTGACTTTC. Its protein is CASSQGWGVAGANVLTF.

The genes are TRBV6-5 and TRBJ2-7; a weak D match, TRBD1 (6 bases). The germline V and J ends were trimmed by 5 bases and 0 bases, with 11 bases remaining between them. The germline CDR1 and CDR2 sequences are MNHEY and SVGAGI. The CDR3 contains 14 residues. Written as DNA, the CDR3 is TGTGCCAGCAGTCAAAACAGGGTCTCCTACGAGCAGTACTTC. This encodes CASSQNRVSYEQYF.

In nucleotides, the CDR3 is TGTGCCAGCAGTTACCCAGCGGGAGTACAAGATACGCAGTATTTT. Translating it yields CASSYPAGVQDTQYF. The rearrangement uses TRBV6-6 and TRBJ2-3, with 8 nucleotides matching TRBD2. Germline-derived CDR1 and CDR2 are MNHNY and SVGAGI (reference sequence). The CDR3 is 15 residues long. The junction had 6 bases not matched to a gene; V was cut back by 2 bases and J by 5 bases.

The J gene is TRBJ1-4, the V gene TRBV7-3; D not certain. V was clipped by 1 base and J by 5 bases, with 11 bases between them. The CDR3 extends over 15 amino acids. Germline V gene lookup returns CDR1 SGHTA and CDR2 FQGTGA. This CDR3 is CASSLSGTPNEKLFF. CDR3 coding DNA: TGTGCCAGCAGCTTAAGTGGTACACCCAATGAAAAACTGTTTTTT.

This sequence joins TRBV2 and TRBJ2-2; 9 nucleotides match TRBD2. Germline CDR1 reads SNHLY; CDR2 reads FYNNEI. The CDR3 sequence is 15 residues long. V shed 4 bases and J 0 bases; nucleotides not matched to a gene: 0. The CDR3 here is CASSGLAANTGELFF. CDR3 nucleotide sequence: TGTGCCAGCAGTGGACTAGCGGCGAACACCGGGGAGCTGTTTTTT.